Listed below are T cell receptor beta chains from one sample, sequenced in a study of CD8 T cells in ankylosing spondylitis. TCRdb used MiXCR to reprocess the 5' RACE reads, holding one entry per CDR3 protein. The sample consists of roughly 130,000 distinct CDR3 sequences, 6% to 8.5% of them appearing once. Sequenced input: blood, either unsorted or a sorted T cell fraction (not recorded which). The receptors shown here come from a male donor with ankylosing spondylitis or in good health (not recorded which). Both conserved end residues are trimmed from each CDR3.

j_call v_call cdr3_aa
TRBJ2-1 TRBV29-1 SVPSGGAVEQF
TRBJ2-1 TRBV5-1 ASSLASRFDEQF
TRBJ2-7 TRBV5-1 ASSFGTEYEQY
TRBJ1-3 TRBV18 ASSLSSGADGNTIY
TRBJ2-4 TRBV5-1 ASSLGSIAKNIQY
TRBJ2-7 TRBV5-1 ASSVGPGYEQY
TRBJ2-3 TRBV12-3/TRBV12-4 ASSLLGKATQY
TRBJ2-7 TRBV20-1 SAGRDLSFYEQY
TRBJ2-2 TRBV5-1 ASSLAGRMELF
TRBJ1-3 TRBV28 ASSPYRGQGASGNTIY
TRBJ1-6 TRBV5-6 ASAEEGNNSPLH
TRBJ2-1 TRBV5-1 ASSFSTLSGGYNEQF
TRBJ2-3 TRBV2 ASRPGTAVADTQY
TRBJ2-5 TRBV20-1 SVPRTGQETQY
TRBJ2-2 TRBV5-1 ASSGGTSTGELF
TRBJ1-1 TRBV7-9 ASSLVGMNTEAF